The 29 T cell receptor beta chains reported below all come from one sample, sequenced in a study of monozygotic twins with inflammatory bowel disease (dated by TCRdb to about 2019). Libraries were built with 5' RACE. TCRdb records Illumina HiSeq 2500 as the sequencer. Each entry corresponds to one CDR3 protein sequence from reads that TCRdb reprocessed, and DNA is not given. The sample's table covers approximately 160,000 distinct CDR3 sequences. Just under 7.5% of the sample lies in the top ten. The sample consisted of blood. All receptors come from a human donor with ulcerative colitis or Crohn's disease, or a healthy co-twin of an affected twin (not recorded which).

This chain links TRBV20-1 with TRBJ2-6; TCRdb gives TRBD1 as the D gene, but with no DNA this cannot be confirmed. The CDR3 covers 17 residues. CDR1 and CDR2 (germline): DFQATT, SNEGSKA (reference sequence). CDR3 protein: CSARDRDRFSGANVLTF.

The CDR3 loop reads CATSRDSLSSTGELFF. The chain combines TRBV15 with TRBJ2-2. The germline gives CDR1 LNHNV, CDR2 YYDKDF (reference sequence). There are 16 residues in the CDR3.

This rearrangement joins TRBV12-3 or TRBV12-4 to TRBJ2-1; the TRBD1 assignment by TCRdb is unverifiable without DNA. CDR3 length: 16 amino acids. The CDR3 sequence is CASELSIGQGNNEQFF.

This CDR3 is CATTGADTGELFF. The chain combines TRBV10-3 with TRBJ2-2; the D gene TCRdb calls, TRBD1, cannot be checked with no DNA. The CDR3 contains 13 residues. The germline gives CDR1 ENHRY, CDR2 SYGVKD.

V gene TRBV12-5 combines with J gene TRBJ2-3; lacking DNA, the TRBD1 call made by TCRdb goes unchecked. Per the germline V gene, CDR1 is LGHNT and CDR2 is FRNRAP. This CDR3 is 17 amino acids long. CDR3 sequence reads: CASGLVQDRLSTDTQYF.

The V gene is TRBV28, the J gene TRBJ2-5; TCRdb reports TRBD1, a call that lacks DNA to check it against. The germline gives CDR1 MDHEN, CDR2 SYDVKM. This CDR3 region has 16 residues. CDR3 loop: CASSLGRGGGQETQYF.

The chain carries TRBV7-2 and TRBJ2-3; there is no DNA to check the TCRdb D call of TRBD2. The V gene's germline CDR1 is SGHTA and CDR2 FQGNSA. The CDR3 is 16 amino acids. Here the CDR3 reads CASSSRLAGPTDTQYF.

The J gene is TRBJ1-5, the V gene TRBV19; with no DNA, the TCRdb D assignment of TRBD1 cannot be verified. CDR1 and CDR2 (germline): LNHDA, SQIVND (reference sequence). The CDR3 spans 16 residues. The chain's CDR3 is CASSDTGGPPNQPQHF.

V is TRBV5-1 and J is TRBJ1-3. Looked up from germline, CDR1 is SGHRS and CDR2 is YFSETQ. CDR3 length: 14 amino acids. The CDR3 here is CASSPGLLEDTIYF.

V and J are TRBV30 and TRBJ2-3; absent DNA, TCRdb's TRBD1 call cannot be checked. Germline V gene sequence: CDR1 GTSNPN, CDR2 SVGIG (reference sequence). This CDR3 has 13 residues. The CDR3 here is CAWSRGNTDTQYF.

The chain employs TRBV11-1 and TRBJ2-7; TCRdb indicates TRBD2, and absent DNA this call remains unverified. The CDR3 covers 14 residues. Germline V gene lookup returns CDR1 SGHAT and CDR2 FQDESV (reference sequence). This CDR3 reads CASSPGLAVYEQYF.

The chain carries TRBV5-1 and TRBJ2-2; TCRdb returns TRBD1, unconfirmable since there is no DNA. Per the germline V gene, CDR1 is SGHRS and CDR2 is YFSETQ. CDR3 length: 18 amino acids. CDR3 residues: CASSLEFQGPSNTGELFF.

The rearrangement links TRBV20-1 to TRBJ1-4. This CDR3 is built from 16 residues. Germline CDR1 DFQATT, CDR2 SNEGSKA (reference sequence). The chain's CDR3 is CSARDPTGASNEKLFF.

The V and J genes are TRBV4-1 and TRBJ1-1; checking the TCRdb D call of TRBD1 is not possible without DNA. CDR1 and CDR2 (germline): MGHRA, YSYEKL. The CDR3 is 15 residues long. This chain's CDR3 is CASSQGQAVVTEAFF.

The J gene is TRBJ1-2, the V gene TRBV19. The germline CDR1 and CDR2 sequences are LNHDA and SQIVND (reference sequence). This CDR3 is 15 amino acids long. CDR3 protein: CASTEAASGNYGYTF.

The V call is TRBV5-4, the J call TRBJ2-5; the D call of TRBD2 rests on TCRdb alone, since no DNA is present to check it. The CDR3 totals 14 residues. The germline V gene encodes CDR1 SGHNT and CDR2 YYREEE (reference sequence). CDR3 loop: CASNLAELQETQYF.

V gene TRBV4-2 combines with J gene TRBJ2-1; with no DNA, the TCRdb D assignment of TRBD1 cannot be verified. The CDR3 extends over 19 amino acids. Germline lookup yields CDR1 LGHNA and CDR2 YNFKEQ. This chain's CDR3 is CASSPWAGGKGGSYNEQFF.

This chain joins TRBV27 and TRBJ2-7; as DNA is missing, the TRBD1 call by TCRdb cannot be tested. Germline loops: CDR1 MNHEY, CDR2 SMNVEV (reference sequence). The CDR3 sequence is 16 residues long. The CDR3 is CASSLPTQDRNYEQYF.

The CDR3 loop is CASSIWWTSVGNEQFF. This chain connects TRBV19 to TRBJ2-1; without DNA, the TCRdb call of TRBD2 cannot be checked. The CDR3 consists of 16 residues. In germline, CDR1 is LNHDA, CDR2 SQIVND (reference sequence).

CDR3: CATSRARSGSTDTQYF. The chain has TRBV15 and TRBJ2-3. This CDR3 spans 16 amino acids. Germline values: CDR1 LNHNV, CDR2 YYDKDF (reference sequence).

V is TRBV12-3 or TRBV12-4 and J is TRBJ2-7; TCRdb gives TRBD1 as the D gene, but with no DNA this cannot be confirmed. There are 12 residues in the CDR3. The CDR3 sequence: CASSRDAYEQYF.

The chain joins TRBV12-5 to TRBJ2-1; TCRdb's assignment of TRBD1 cannot be checked, as there is no DNA. Per germline, CDR1 LGHNT and CDR2 FRNRAP. This CDR3 is 14 amino acids long. This chain's CDR3 is CASGLGQGPNEQFF.

This chain uses TRBV29-1 with TRBJ1-5; TCRdb indicates TRBD1, and absent DNA this call remains unverified. CDR1 SQVTM and CDR2 ANQGSEA come from the germline V gene. The CDR3 is 13 amino acids. CDR3 in amino acids: CSVADRQDQPQHF.

This chain joins TRBV28 and TRBJ2-5; TCRdb reports TRBD1, a call that lacks DNA to check it against. Germline V CDR1 and CDR2: MDHEN, SYDVKM. There are 15 residues in the CDR3. Here the CDR3 reads CASSPQIGGGETQYF.

CDR3 sequence: CSVVTLRFRDAEAFF. V is TRBV29-1 and J is TRBJ1-1; checking the TCRdb D call of TRBD1 is not possible without DNA. The CDR3 is 15 residues long. Per germline, CDR1 SQVTM and CDR2 ANQGSEA.

This chain connects TRBV29-1 to TRBJ1-1; TCRdb's D gene call, TRBD1, goes unchecked for lack of DNA. Germline V gene lookup returns CDR1 SQVTM and CDR2 ANQGSEA. CDR3 length: 15 residues. CDR3 sequence: CSVGPGTDMNTEAFF.

The chain uses TRBV7-7 and TRBJ2-5; TCRdb names TRBD1, which stays unverified in the absence of DNA. This CDR3 comprises 14 residues. The V gene's germline CDR1 is SSHAT and CDR2 FNYEAQ (reference sequence). The CDR3 spells CASSLSRVEETQYF.

The chain couples TRBV5-4 to TRBJ1-4; the TCRdb D gene call, TRBD1, has no DNA to confirm it. Germline assignment: CDR1 SGHNT and CDR2 YYREEE (reference sequence). The CDR3 has 14 amino acids. The CDR3 loop is CASSGPDRPRTLFF.

This chain uses TRBV18 with TRBJ1-2. This CDR3 contains 14 residues. Germline lookup yields CDR1 KGHSH and CDR2 LQKENI. The CDR3: CASSPKEGGYGYTF.